This entry concerns a single T cell receptor beta chain. The antigen is undetermined. The data originate from a study of T cell responses to AZD1222 COVID-19 vaccine. CDR1 is MNHNY, CDR2 SVGAGI, per germline (reference sequence). The CDR3 extends over 15 amino acids. V trimming: 6 bases; J trimming: 3 bases; junction bases outside the gene matches: 9. The table came from immunoSEQ multiplex PCR; TCRdb's copy has only in-frame clones and leaves some out. Of more than 100,000 clones in the sample, approximately 94% were seen once. Whole-study results and caveats: Clonal diversity may have been underestimated in mostly white British donors. Targets within unmutated variant regions were reportedly found for nearly half of spike-specific TCRs. At baseline, seropositivity was found in only a handful of AZD1222 recipients.

Researchers grouped second doses given at about 4 or about 12 weeks into one pool. V gene TRBV6-6 combines with J gene TRBJ2-7; 9 nucleotides line up with TRBD1. The material sequenced was peripheral blood, taken 28 days after the second AZD1222 dose. The receptor was isolated from an adult who received the AZD1222 COVID-19 vaccine. CDR3 amino acids: CASSDWTGALYEQYF. The CDR3 DNA follows: TGTGCCAGCAGCGATTGGACAGGGGCCCTCTACGAGCAGTACTTC.